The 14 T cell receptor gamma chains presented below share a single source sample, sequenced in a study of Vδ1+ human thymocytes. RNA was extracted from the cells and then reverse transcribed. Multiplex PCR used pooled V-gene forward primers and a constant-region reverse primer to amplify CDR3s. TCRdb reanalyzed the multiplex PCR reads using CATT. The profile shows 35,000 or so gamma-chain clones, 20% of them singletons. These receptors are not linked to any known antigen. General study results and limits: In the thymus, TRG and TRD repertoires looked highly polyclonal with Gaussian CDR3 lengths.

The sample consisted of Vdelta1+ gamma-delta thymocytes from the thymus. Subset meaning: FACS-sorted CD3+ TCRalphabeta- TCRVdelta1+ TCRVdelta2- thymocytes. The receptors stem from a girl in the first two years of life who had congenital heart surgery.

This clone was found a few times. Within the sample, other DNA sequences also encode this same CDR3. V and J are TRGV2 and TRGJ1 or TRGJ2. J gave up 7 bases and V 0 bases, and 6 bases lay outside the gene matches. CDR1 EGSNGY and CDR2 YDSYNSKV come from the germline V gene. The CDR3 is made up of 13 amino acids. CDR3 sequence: CATWDGRRYKKLF. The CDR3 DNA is TGTGCCACCTGGGACGGGCGGAGATATAAGAAACTCTTT.

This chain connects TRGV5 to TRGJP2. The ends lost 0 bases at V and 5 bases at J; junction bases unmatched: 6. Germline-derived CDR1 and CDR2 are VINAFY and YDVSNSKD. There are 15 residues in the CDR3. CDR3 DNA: TGTGCCACCTGGGACAGGCGGTCGAGTGATTGGATCAAGACGTTT. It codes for CATWDRRSSDWIKTF.

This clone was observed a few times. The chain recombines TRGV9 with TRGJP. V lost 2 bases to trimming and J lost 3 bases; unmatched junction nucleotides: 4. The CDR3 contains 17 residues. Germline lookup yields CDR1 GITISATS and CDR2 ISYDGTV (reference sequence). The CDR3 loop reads CALWEDKQELGKKIKVF. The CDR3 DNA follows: TGTGCCTTGTGGGAGGACAAGCAAGAGTTGGGCAAAAAAATCAAGGTATTT.

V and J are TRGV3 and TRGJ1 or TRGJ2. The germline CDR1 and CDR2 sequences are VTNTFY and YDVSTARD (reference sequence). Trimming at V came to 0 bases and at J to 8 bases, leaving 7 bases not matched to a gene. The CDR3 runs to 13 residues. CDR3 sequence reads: CATWDRPPHKKLF. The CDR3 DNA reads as TGTGCCACCTGGGACAGGCCCCCGCATAAGAAACTCTTT.

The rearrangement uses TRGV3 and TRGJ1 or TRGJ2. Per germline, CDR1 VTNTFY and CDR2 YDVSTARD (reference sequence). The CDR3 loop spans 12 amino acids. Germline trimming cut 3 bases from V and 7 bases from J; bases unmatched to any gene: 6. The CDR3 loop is CATWDWIYKKLF. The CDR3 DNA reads TGTGCCACCTGGGACTGGATCTATAAGAAACTCTTT.

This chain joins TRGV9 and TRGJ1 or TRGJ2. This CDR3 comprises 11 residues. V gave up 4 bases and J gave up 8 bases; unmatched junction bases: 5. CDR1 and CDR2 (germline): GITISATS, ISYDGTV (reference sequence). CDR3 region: CALWDANKKLF. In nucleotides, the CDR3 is TGTGCCTTGTGGGACGCCAATAAGAAACTCTTT.

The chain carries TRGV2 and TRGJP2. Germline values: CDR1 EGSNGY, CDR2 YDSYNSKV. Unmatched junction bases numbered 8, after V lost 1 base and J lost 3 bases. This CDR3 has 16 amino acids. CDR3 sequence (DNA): TGTGCCACCTGGGACGGCTATCAACGTAGTGATTGGATCAAGACGTTT. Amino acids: CATWDGYQRSDWIKTF.

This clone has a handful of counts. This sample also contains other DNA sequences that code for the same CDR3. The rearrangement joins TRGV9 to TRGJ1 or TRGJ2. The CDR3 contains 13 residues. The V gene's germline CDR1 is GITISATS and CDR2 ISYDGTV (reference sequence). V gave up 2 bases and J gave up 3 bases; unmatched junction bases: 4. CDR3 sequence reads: CALWEEGYYKKLF. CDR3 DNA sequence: TGTGCCTTGTGGGAGGAGGGTTATTATAAGAAACTCTTT.

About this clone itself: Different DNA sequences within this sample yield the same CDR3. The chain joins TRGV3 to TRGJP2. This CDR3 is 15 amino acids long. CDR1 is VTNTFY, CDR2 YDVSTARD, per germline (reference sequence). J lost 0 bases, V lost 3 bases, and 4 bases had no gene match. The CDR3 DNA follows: TGTGCCACCTGGGACCGGAATAGTAGTGATTGGATCAAGACGTTT. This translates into CATWDRNSSDWIKTF.

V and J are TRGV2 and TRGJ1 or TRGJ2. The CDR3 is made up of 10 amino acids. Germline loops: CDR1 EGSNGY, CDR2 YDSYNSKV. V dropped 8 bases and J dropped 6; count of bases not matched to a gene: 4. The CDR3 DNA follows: TGTGCCACCTTGACTTATAAGAAACTCTTT. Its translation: CATLTYKKLF.

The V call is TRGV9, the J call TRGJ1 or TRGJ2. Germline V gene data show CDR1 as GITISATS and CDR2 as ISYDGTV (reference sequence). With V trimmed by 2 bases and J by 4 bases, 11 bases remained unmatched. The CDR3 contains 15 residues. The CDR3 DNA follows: TGTGCCTTGTGGGAGGCAACACAGGACTATTATAAGAAACTCTTT. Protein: CALWEATQDYYKKLF.

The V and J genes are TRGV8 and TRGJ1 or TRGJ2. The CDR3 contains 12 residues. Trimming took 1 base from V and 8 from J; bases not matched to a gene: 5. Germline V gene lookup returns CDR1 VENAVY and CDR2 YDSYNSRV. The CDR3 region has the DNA TGTGCCACCTGGGATAGATATGATAAGAAACTCTTT. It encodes CATWDRYDKKLF.

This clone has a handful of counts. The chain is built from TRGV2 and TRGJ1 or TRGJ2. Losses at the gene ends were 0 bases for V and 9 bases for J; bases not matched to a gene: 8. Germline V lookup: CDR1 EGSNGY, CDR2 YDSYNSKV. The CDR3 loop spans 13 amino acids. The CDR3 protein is CATWDGPGSKKLF. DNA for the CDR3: TGTGCCACCTGGGACGGGCCCGGGAGTAAGAAACTCTTT.

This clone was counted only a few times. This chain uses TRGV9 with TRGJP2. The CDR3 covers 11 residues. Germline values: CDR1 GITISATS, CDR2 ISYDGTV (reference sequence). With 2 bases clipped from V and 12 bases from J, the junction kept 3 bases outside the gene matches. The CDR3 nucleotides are TGTGCCTTGTGGGAGGCGGGGATCAAGACGTTT. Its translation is CALWEAGIKTF.